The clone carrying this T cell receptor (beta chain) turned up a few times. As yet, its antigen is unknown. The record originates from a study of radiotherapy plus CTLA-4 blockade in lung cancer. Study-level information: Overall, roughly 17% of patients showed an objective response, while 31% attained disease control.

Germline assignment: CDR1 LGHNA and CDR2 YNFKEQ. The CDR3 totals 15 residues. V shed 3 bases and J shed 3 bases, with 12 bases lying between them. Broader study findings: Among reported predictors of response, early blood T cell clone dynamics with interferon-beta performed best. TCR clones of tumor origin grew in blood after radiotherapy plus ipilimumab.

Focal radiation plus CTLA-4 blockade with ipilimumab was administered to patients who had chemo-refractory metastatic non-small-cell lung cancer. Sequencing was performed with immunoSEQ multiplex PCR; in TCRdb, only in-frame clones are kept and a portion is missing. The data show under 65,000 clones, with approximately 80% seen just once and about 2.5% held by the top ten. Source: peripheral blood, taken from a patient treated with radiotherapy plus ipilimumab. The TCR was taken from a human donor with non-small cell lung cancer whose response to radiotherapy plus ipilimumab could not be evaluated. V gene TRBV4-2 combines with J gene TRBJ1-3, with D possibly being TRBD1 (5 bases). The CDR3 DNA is TGTGCCAGCAGCCAGATCGGGGGAGGTGGAAACACCATATATTTT. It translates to CASSQIGGGGNTIYF.